This TCR beta chain was obtained from a study of radiotherapy plus CTLA-4 blockade in lung cancer. Trimming took off 0 bases at V and 4 bases at J, with 11 bases between the two ends. The CDR3 is 15 amino acids. The germline V gene has CDR1 SGHRS and CDR2 YFSETQ. The table came from immunoSEQ multiplex PCR; TCRdb's copy has only in-frame clones and leaves some out. The sample lists 65,000 to 85,000 clones; under 75% were seen once. This TCR came from a human donor with non-small cell lung cancer whose response to radiotherapy plus ipilimumab could not be evaluated. The sequences come from peripheral blood, collected from a patient treated with radiotherapy plus ipilimumab. V and J are TRBV5-1 and TRBJ1-3, with a weak D call TRBD1 (6 bases). This chain's CDR3 is CASSLAAGAGNTIYF. The CDR3 DNA sequence: TGCGCCAGCAGCTTGGCCGCAGGGGCGGGAAACACCATATATTTT.